Below, 3 T cell receptor beta chains from the same sample are listed, as sequenced in a study of regulatory T cells in long-lasting Graves disease (dated by TCRdb to the early 2020s). The sample's time point label is to be understood as: persistent/refractory GD, antithyroid drugs over 5 years with positive TRAb. RNA was extracted from PBMCs in TRIzol for both TCR sequencing and RNA sequencing. The library relied on multiplex PCR. This sample was sequenced with an Illumina HiSeq 4000. CDR3 regions were amplified by Arm-PCR with iRepertoire HTBI primers to construct TCR beta libraries. TCRdb handled the public reads itself, with Q25 trimming in fastp and clone calling in MiXCR, and kept productive beta chains. Each entry is one CDR3 protein sequence, shown with its most common DNA and genes. This sample has a few hundred thousand distinct CDR3 sequences in its table, and about 22% of those were observed once. Together, the top ten hold 7.1% of the sample.

The input for sequencing was peripheral blood mononuclear cells (PBMCs), taken when the disease was refractory, from a patient treated with antithyroid drugs. The receptor set was obtained from a female donor with Graves disease.

The sample holds a few counts of this clonotype. J is TRBJ1-5 and V is TRBV3-1, with a weak D call TRBD1 (5 bases). The CDR3 covers 16 residues. Trimming shortened V by 3 bases and J by 3 bases, and 15 bases separated the two germline ends. CDR1 is LGHDT and CDR2 is YNNKEL in the germline V gene (reference sequence). Here the CDR3 reads CASSHGSGGFNQPQHF. The CDR3 coding sequence is TGTGCCAGCAGCCACGGATCGGGGGGTTTCAATCAGCCCCAGCATTTT.

The V and J genes are TRBV7-2 and TRBJ2-5, with a possible D match to TRBD1 (5 bases). The better agreement between TRBJ2-1 and the DNA end casts doubt on the J call. The length of the CDR3 is 14 residues. Germline CDR1 and CDR2: SGHTA and FQGNSA. The CDR3 bases are TGTGCCAGCAGCCCCCAGGGCCTTTACAATGAGCAGTTCTTC. As protein: CASSPQGLYNEQFF.

This chain connects TRBV29-1 to TRBJ2-5, with D possibly matching TRBD1 (6 bases). V lost 6 bases and J lost 5, with 16 bases in between. Germline V gene lookup returns CDR1 SQVTM and CDR2 ANQGSEA. The length of the CDR3 is 13 residues. The CDR3 spells CSVHQGNSETQYF. CDR3 nucleotides: TGCAGCGTCCACCAGGGGAACTCGGAGACCCAGTACTTC.